This T cell receptor beta chain was recorded in a study of T-cell reconstitution after alpha-beta-depleted transplantation in children (dated by TCRdb to 2015 to 2016). Broadly, across the study: T-cell immune reconstitution after TCRalphabeta/CD19-depleted allogeneic hematopoietic cell transplantation in children was quantitatively tracked in the study by means of TCR repertoire profiling. Findings and caveats that apply to the study as a whole: In some patients, the high TCRbeta diversity seen at day 60 was put down to recipient T cells and intrathymic progenitors that had survived conditioning. About two months after transplant, the apparently early recovery of alphabetaT-cell counts reportedly depended on just several hundred clones that had expanded rapidly and came from non-depleted graft cells. Over the following months the frequencies of hyperexpanded clones went down, and after one year T-cell counts and TCRbeta diversity were mostly credited to newly produced T cells.

Details on this clonotype: No antigen is known for it. Within one base of it there is no much larger clone, and no base qualities were kept.

The CDR3 has 16 amino acids, counting the end cysteine and phenylalanine. Of all the DNA, just the CDR3 is kept, 48 bases in frame from base 1. The junction shows trimming of 5 bases on V and 2 bases on J, plus 18 bases between the germline ends. This sample's treatment or condition label indicates: allogeneic hematopoietic cell transplantation with graft depleted of TCRalphabeta T cells and CD19 B cells. The transplant recipients were children given TCRalphabeta/CD19-depleted allogeneic hematopoietic cell grafts. The library was prepared using PCR. Sequencing was carried out with an Illumina HiSeq 2500. TCR libraries were prepared with molecular barcoding, using unique molecular identifiers to normalize TCRbeta repertoire quantification. Using fastp trimming at Q25 and MiXCR clonotype assembly, TCRdb reanalyzed the public sequencing data and kept in-frame beta chains. CDR3 protein sequences are deduplicated, and each keeps its most common genes and DNA. This sample comprises about 400,000 distinct CDR3 sequences, 16% of them detected only once. The ten largest clones capture roughly 27% of the sample.

This specimen consisted of PBMCs, mostly from graft donor cells, obtained 360 days after TCRalphabeta/CD19-depleted stem cell transplant. Here the chain combines TRBV12-3 or TRBV12-4 and TRBJ2-5; the D gene could be TRBD1 or TRBD2, each one agreeing over 6 bases. The source of this sequence is a boy in the first two years of life who had a stem cell transplant for Wiskott-Aldrich syndrome, so the T cells may come from the graft donor. The CDR3 reads CASSTRRGGKQETQYF. The nucleotides are TGTGCCAGCAGTACGAGGAGAGGGGGGAAACAAGAGACCCAGTACTTC.